This T cell receptor (beta chain) was sequenced for a study of blood T cell repertoires in COVID-19. Study-level information: Some COVID-19 samples were acute and others convalescent; all came from the United States, Italy and Spain. Sources were T cells, B-cell-depleted T cells, or PBMCs; the material itself was cDNA or gDNA.

Libraries were prepared by immunoSEQ multiplex PCR; TCRdb keeps only in-frame clonotypes and omits some of them. This sample has just under 60,000 clones, with 84% found just once. Seattle-derived patients entered the study during active infection and were followed longitudinally. From germline, CDR1 is SGHTA and CDR2 FQGNSA. V was pared by 2 bases and J by 5 bases, with 9 bases between. CDR3 length: 13 amino acids. The TCR was taken from an elderly man with COVID-19, enrolled during active disease. The rearrangement links TRBV7-2 to TRBJ1-1; D unresolved. What was sequenced was peripheral blood. The CDR3 sequence is CASSLIERTEAFF. DNA of the CDR3: TGTGCCAGCAGCTTAATCGAGCGGACTGAAGCTTTCTTT.